These T cell receptor beta chains were read from a single sample in a study of a mutant IDH1 vaccine in newly diagnosed glioma. Profiling relied on immunoSEQ multiplex PCR, and the TCRdb table lists in-frame clones only, not all of them. Seen here are about 32,000 clones, roughly 87% observed once, and the top ten hold approximately 2%. For these receptors, no antigen is known. Sequenced material: PBMCs, taken from a glioma patient whose treatment included an IDH1 peptide vaccine. The receptors here all came from a man aged 40-50 years with glioma. Each CDR3 is given without its conserved first and last residue.

v_call,j_call,cdr3_aa
TRBV25-1,TRBJ2-2,ASSESPGELF
TRBV27,TRBJ2-1,ASSWTGKHNEQF
TRBV7-7,TRBJ2-2,ASSPTGAGELF
TRBV6-1,TRBJ1-2,ASVLGDANYGYT
TRBV18,TRBJ1-1,ASSPGQLLNTEAF
TRBV19,TRBJ1-4,ASSIDRSGTHGSTNEKLF
TRBV15,TRBJ2-5,ATSGGFQETQY
TRBV5-8,TRBJ2-5,ASSSRIGLAGETQY
TRBV9,TRBJ2-5,ASSVAGGADPQETQY
TRBV11-2,TRBJ2-7,ASSLDSLAPYEQY
TRBV19,TRBJ2-2,ASSISQGGTGELF
TRBV19,TRBJ2-2,ASSIVTGAGELF
TRBV6-4,TRBJ1-6,ASSPGQGAHSPLH
TRBV4-3,TRBJ1-2,ASSQDPGDAYGYT
TRBV5-1,TRBJ1-2,ASRRDRDDGYT
TRBV5-1,TRBJ1-1,ASRPTHTEAF
TRBV28,TRBJ1-2,ASSSSPINYGYT
TRBV7-2,TRBJ1-2,ASSPTSGYT
TRBV7-2,TRBJ2-7,ASSRTSGIPYEQY
TRBV5-1,TRBJ2-2,ASSRGPENTGELF